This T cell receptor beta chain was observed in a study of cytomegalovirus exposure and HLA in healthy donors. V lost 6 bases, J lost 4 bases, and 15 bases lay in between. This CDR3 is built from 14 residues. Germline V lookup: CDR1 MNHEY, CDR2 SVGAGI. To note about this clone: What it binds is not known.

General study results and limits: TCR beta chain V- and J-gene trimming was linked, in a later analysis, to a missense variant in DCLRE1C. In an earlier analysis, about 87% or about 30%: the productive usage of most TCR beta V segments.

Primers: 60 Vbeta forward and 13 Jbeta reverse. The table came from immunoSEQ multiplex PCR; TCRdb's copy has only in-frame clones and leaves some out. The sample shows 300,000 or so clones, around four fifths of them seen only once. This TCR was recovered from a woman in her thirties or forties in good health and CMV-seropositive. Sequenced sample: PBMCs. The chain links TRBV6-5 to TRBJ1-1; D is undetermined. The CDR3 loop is CASSLHSSSTEAFF. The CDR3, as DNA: TGTGCCAGCAGCCTACACAGTTCAAGCACTGAAGCTTTCTTT.